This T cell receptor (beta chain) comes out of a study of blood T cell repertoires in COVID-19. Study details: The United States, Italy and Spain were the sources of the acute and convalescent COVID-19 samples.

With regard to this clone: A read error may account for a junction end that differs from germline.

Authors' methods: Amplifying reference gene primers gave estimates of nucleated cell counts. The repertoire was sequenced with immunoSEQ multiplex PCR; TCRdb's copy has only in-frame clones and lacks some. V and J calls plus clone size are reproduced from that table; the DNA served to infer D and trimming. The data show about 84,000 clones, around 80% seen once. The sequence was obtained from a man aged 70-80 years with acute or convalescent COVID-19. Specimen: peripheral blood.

The CDR3 coding sequence is TGTGCCAACAGCTCGGGACAGACGAACACCGGGGAGCTGTTTTTT. It codes for CANSSGQTNTGELFF. This rearrangement joins TRBV5-8 to TRBJ2-2; 7 bases are shared with TRBD1. The CDR3 is 15 amino acids. The germline V gene has CDR1 SGHTS and CDR2 YDEGEE. The complete variable domain, with remaining parts taken from reference TRBV5-8 and TRBJ2-2, reads EAGVTQSPTHLIKTRGQQATLRCSPISGHTSVYWYQQALGLGLQFLLWYDEGEERNRGNFPPRFSGRQFPNYSSELNVNALELEDSALYLCANSSGQTNTGELFFGEGSRLTVL.